This T cell receptor beta chain was observed in a study of cytomegalovirus exposure and HLA in healthy donors. Whole-study findings and limits: Confirmation in vitro established that three CMV-associated chains were specific for CMV antigens.

PCR amplification relied on 60 Vbeta primers (plus 13 Jbeta primers). Clones were read by immunoSEQ multiplex PCR, and TCRdb kept only the in-frame ones, dropping some. The sample records over 150,000 clones, 70% to 80% being singletons. Of note for this clone: Its target is not known.

Sequencing input: PBMCs. The TCR was taken from a man aged 25-45 years in good health and CMV-seropositive.

The CDR3 region is CASSRTGGRPQHF. The DNA for the CDR3 is TGTGCCAGCAGCCGGACAGGGGGAAGGCCCCAGCATTTT. J is TRBJ1-5 and V is TRBV5-6; 10 bases are a match to TRBD1. The CDR3 is made up of 13 amino acids. Germline assignment: CDR1 SGHDT and CDR2 YYEEEE. Trimming cost V 4 bases and J 9 bases; bases outside gene matches: 4.